The sequence of this T cell receptor beta chain was determined in a study of B cell selection in AIRE deficiency. The method was immunoSEQ multiplex PCR; TCRdb's version includes in-frame clones alone and lacks a portion of them. The sample yields approximately 24,000 clones, around 96% seen once. Whole-study results and caveats: Shared Treg sequences were biased toward short CDR3s with few non-templated nucleotide insertions.

CD4+CD127+ cells were sorted as the conventional CD4 T cells. Note on this clone: Its matching antigen is unknown.

The receptor was isolated from a human donor in good health. The sample comprised CD4+CD127+ conventional T cells sorted from PBMCs.

As DNA, the CDR3 is TGTGCCAGTAGTATGGCGGTCCAAGAGACCCAGTACTTC. This gives the protein CASSMAVQETQYF. The chain combines TRBV19 with TRBJ2-5, with no clear D. CDR1 is LNHDA and CDR2 is SQIVND in the germline V gene (reference sequence). The CDR3 runs to 13 residues. V shed 3 bases and J shed 1 base, with 6 bases lying between them.